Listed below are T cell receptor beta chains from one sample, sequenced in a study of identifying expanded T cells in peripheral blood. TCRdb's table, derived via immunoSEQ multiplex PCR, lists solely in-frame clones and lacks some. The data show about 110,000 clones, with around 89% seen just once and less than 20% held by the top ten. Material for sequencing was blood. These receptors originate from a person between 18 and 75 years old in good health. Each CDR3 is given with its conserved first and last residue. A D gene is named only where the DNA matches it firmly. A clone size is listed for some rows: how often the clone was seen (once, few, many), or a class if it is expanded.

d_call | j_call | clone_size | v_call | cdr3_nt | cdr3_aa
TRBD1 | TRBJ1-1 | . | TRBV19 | TGTGCCAGTACCCTCCTCCCGACAGGGGTTACTGAAGCTTTCTTT | CASTLLPTGVTEAFF
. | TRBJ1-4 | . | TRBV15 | TGTGCCACCGGAAGAAGGGAAGGGAACGCTAATGAAAAACTGTTTTTT | CATGRREGNANEKLFF
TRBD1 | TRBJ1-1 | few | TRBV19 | TGTGCCAGCAAGGGACAGGGGAACACTGAAGCTTTCTTT | CASKGQGNTEAFF
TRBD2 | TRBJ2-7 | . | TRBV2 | TGTGCCAGCAACGACGGGGGGACCACCTGGCCCTACGAGCAGTACTTC | CASNDGGTTWPYEQYF
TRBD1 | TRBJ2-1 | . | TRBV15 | TGTGCCACCAGCGTCGGACAGGGATCCCACAATGAGCAGTTCTTC | CATSVGQGSHNEQFF
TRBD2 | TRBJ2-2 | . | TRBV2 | TGTGCCAGCATTAGATGGCGGGGGGGGAACACCGGGGAGCTGTTTTTT | CASIRWRGGNTGELFF
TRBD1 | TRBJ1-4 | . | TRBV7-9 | TGTGCCAGCAGCCACACAGGAATTTGGTCGGGACAGATTTTTTTT | CASSHTGIWSGQIFF
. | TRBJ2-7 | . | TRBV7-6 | TGTGCCAGCAGCCTCGACACAGAGCAGTACTTC | CASSLDTEQYF
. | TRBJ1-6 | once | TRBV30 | TGTGCCTGGAGTGTTAAAGGCGGTTCACCCCTCCACTTT | CAWSVKGGSPLHF
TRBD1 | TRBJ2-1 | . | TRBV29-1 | TGCAGCGCTGGACTGGGACAGAACAATGAGCAGTTCTTC | CSAGLGQNNEQFF
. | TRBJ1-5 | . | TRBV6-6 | TGTGCCAGCAGTTACGAGGCCGGTTCGAGGCCCCAGCATTTT | CASSYEAGSRPQHF
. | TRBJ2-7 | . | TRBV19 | TGTGCCAGTAGTCCCCGAGGAGGACTAAACTTTTACGAGCAGTACTTC | CASSPRGGLNFYEQYF
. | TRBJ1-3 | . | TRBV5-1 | TGCGCCAGCAGCGTAGGACATGATGGAAACACCATATATTTT | CASSVGHDGNTIYF
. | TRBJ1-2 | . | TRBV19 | TGTGCCAGTAGTGACGGACCCTATGGCTACACCTTC | CASSDGPYGYTF
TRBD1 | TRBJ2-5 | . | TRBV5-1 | TGCGCCAGCAGCCCGGGACAGGGCAGGGAGACCCAGTACTTC | CASSPGQGRETQYF
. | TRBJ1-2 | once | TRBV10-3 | TGTGCCACCCATCACCGGACCATAGATGACTATGGCTACACCTTC | CATHHRTIDDYGYTF
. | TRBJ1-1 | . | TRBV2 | TGTGCCAGCAGTGTGACAGAGAACACTGAAGCTTTCTTT | CASSVTENTEAFF
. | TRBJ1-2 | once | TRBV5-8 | TGTGCCAGCAGCCCCCCTGGGACACCCACCTTC | CASSPPGTPTF
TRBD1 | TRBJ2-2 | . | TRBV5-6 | TGTGCCAGCAGCGTAGACAGGGGGATATACACCGGGGAGCTGTTTTTT | CASSVDRGIYTGELFF
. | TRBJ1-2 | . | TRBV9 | TGTGCCAGCAGCCAGGGGACCGGGAACTATGGCTACACCTTC | CASSQGTGNYGYTF
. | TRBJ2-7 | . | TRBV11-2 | TGTGCCAGCAGCTTGGGGGGGCGTGTATCCTACGAGCAGTACTTC | CASSLGGRVSYEQYF
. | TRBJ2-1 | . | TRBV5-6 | TGTGCCAGCAGCTTGAAGGGGTTACCTTACAATGAGCAGTTCTTC | CASSLKGLPYNEQFF
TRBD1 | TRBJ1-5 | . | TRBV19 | TGTGCCAGTAGTATGACAGGGGGCGCGAATCAGCCCCAGCATTTT | CASSMTGGANQPQHF
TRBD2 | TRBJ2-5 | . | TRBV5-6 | TGTGCCAGCAGTGGGACTAGCAGATGGGGGACCCAGTACTTC | CASSGTSRWGTQYF